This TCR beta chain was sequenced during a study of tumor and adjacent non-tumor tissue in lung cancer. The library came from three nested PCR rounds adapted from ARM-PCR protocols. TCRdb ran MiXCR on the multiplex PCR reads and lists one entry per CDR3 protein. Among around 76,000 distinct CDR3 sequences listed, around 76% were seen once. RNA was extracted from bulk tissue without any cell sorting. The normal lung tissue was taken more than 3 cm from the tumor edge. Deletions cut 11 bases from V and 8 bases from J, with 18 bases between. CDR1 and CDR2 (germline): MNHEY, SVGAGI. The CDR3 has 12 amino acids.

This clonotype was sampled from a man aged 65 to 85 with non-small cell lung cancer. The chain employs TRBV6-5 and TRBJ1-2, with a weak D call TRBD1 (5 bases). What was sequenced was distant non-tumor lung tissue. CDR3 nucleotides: TGTGCCGGCAATCCCGGGCAGGGCGGCTACACCTTC. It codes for CAGNPGQGGYTF.